This is a list of T cell receptor beta chains from one sample in a study of T cells in Graves' hyperthyroidism and ophthalmopathy. TCRdb ran MiXCR on the multiplex PCR reads and lists one entry per CDR3 protein. This table has some 760,000 distinct CDR3 sequences, 13% to 15% appearing once. Sequencing used blood. The receptors shown here come from a woman under 30 with Graves' hyperthyroidism. Both conserved end residues are part of each CDR3. D genes are given only for firm matches. Clone sizes are given selectively: once, few, many, or a class where the clone is expanded.

v_gene	d_gene	abundance	j_gene	CDR3aa	CDR3nt
TRBV4-1	NA	few	TRBJ2-7	CASSTGEGYEQYF	TGCGCCAGCAGTACAGGGGAGGGCTACGAGCAGTACTTC
TRBV7-2	NA	NA	TRBJ1-2	CASSTTGLTNYGYTF	TGTGCCAGCAGCACGACAGGCCTAACTAACTATGGCTACACCTTC
TRBV12-3/TRBV12-4	TRBD2	NA	TRBJ2-7	CASSGLLGLASHYEQYF	TGTGCCAGCAGTGGCCTTTTGGGACTAGCTTCGCACTACGAGCAGTACTTC
TRBV2	NA	many	TRBJ1-1	CASTKSAGASEAFF	TGTGCCAGCACGAAATCGGCAGGGGCGTCCGAAGCTTTCTTT
TRBV12-3/TRBV12-4	NA	many	TRBJ2-5	CASRPTYGNQETQYF	TGTGCCAGCAGACCGACCTACGGAAACCAAGAGACCCAGTACTTC
TRBV7-9	TRBD1	few	TRBJ1-1	CASSLGQWISEAFF	TGTGCCAGCAGCTTGGGACAGTGGATCTCTGAAGCTTTCTTT
TRBV6-2/TRBV6-3	NA	NA	TRBJ2-6	CASSSASTSGANVLTF	TGTGCCAGCAGTTCTGCTTCGACCTCTGGGGCCAACGTCCTGACTTTC
TRBV6-1	NA	few	TRBJ2-1	CASSVTTVGNEQFF	TGTGCCAGCAGTGTCACGACGGTGGGCAATGAGCAGTTCTTC
TRBV28	NA	many	TRBJ2-3	CASTSGEGSQDTQYF	TGTGCCAGCACCTCAGGCGAGGGATCACAAGATACGCAGTATTTT
TRBV6-5	NA	NA	TRBJ1-6	CASSSSPGMSSYNSPLHF	TGTGCCAGCAGCTCCTCACCCGGCATGAGCTCCTATAATTCACCCCTCCACTTT
TRBV7-9	TRBD2	NA	TRBJ2-2	CASSPSGLAGAGELFF	TGTGCCAGCAGTCCCTCCGGGCTAGCGGGAGCCGGGGAGCTGTTTTTT
TRBV28	NA	few	TRBJ2-7	CASSSMWYEQYF	TGTGCCAGCTCTTCCATGTGGTACGAGCAGTACTTC
TRBV27	NA	NA	TRBJ1-5	CASSLWPGRTHQPQHF	TGTGCCAGCAGTTTATGGCCGGGGAGAACCCATCAGCCCCAGCATTTT
TRBV15	NA	few	TRBJ2-1	CATSRPGLGMREQFF	TGTGCCACCAGCAGACCAGGACTGGGAATGAGGGAGCAGTTCTTC
TRBV7-9	NA	NA	TRBJ1-2	CASSGRQTVLGSDYTF	TGTGCCAGCAGCGGACGACAAACAGTCTTGGGGTCCGACTACACCTTC
TRBV27	NA	NA	TRBJ2-1	CASTDSYNEQFF	TGTGCCAGCACCGACTCCTACAATGAGCAGTTCTTC
TRBV30	NA	NA	TRBJ1-3	CAWSITGGAGNTIYF	TGTGCCTGGAGTATTACAGGAGGTGCTGGAAACACCATATATTTT
TRBV6-1	NA	NA	TRBJ1-5	CASKKGHGNSNQPQHF	TGTGCCAGCAAAAAGGGACACGGAAATAGCAATCAGCCCCAGCATTTT
TRBV6-7	NA	few	TRBJ1-5	CASSYLGQGYSNQPQHF	TGTGCCAGCAGTTACTTGGGCCAGGGCTATAGCAATCAGCCCCAGCATTTT
TRBV12-3/TRBV12-4	NA	many	TRBJ1-2	CASSLNQGLGGYTF	TGTGCCAGCAGTTTGAACCAGGGACTAGGAGGCTACACCTTC
TRBV12-3/TRBV12-4	NA	many	TRBJ2-7	CASTPDGVLYEQYF	TGTGCCAGCACCCCTGATGGGGTCCTGTACGAGCAGTACTTC
TRBV2	NA	many	TRBJ1-3	CASQGSGNTIYF	TGTGCCAGCCAGGGGAGCGGAAACACCATATATTTT
TRBV29-1	NA	few	TRBJ2-3	CSVDGSTDTQYF	TGCAGCGTTGACGGAAGCACAGATACGCAGTATTTT
TRBV20-1	NA	NA	TRBJ2-7	CSASYGRDEQYF	TGCAGTGCTAGTTATGGGCGGGACGAGCAGTACTTC
TRBV20-1	TRBD2	few	TRBJ2-3	CSASVAGGATDTQYF	TGCAGTGCTAGTGTAGCGGGAGGTGCCACAGATACGCAGTATTTT
TRBV14	NA	few	TRBJ2-5	CASSHRAATQYF	TGTGCCAGCAGCCATAGGGCGGCTACCCAGTACTTC
TRBV27	NA	few	TRBJ1-3	CASSLGHGNTIYF	TGTGCCAGCAGTCTCGGACACGGAAACACCATATATTTT
TRBV7-8	NA	NA	TRBJ2-7	CTSSSDGGPYEQYF	TGTACCAGCAGCTCAGACGGCGGGCCCTACGAGCAGTACTTC
TRBV9	NA	NA	TRBJ2-1	CASSVRNEQFF	TGTGCCAGCAGCGTACGCAATGAGCAGTTCTTC
TRBV7-2	NA	many	TRBJ2-7	CASSQEPAYEQYF	TGTGCCAGCAGCCAGGAGCCCGCCTACGAGCAGTACTTC
TRBV5-5	NA	NA	TRBJ2-1	CASTLNYEQFF	TGTGCCAGCACCTTGAATTATGAGCAGTTCTTC
TRBV20-1	TRBD1	once	TRBJ1-3	CSATRDSRISGNTIYF	TGCAGTGCTACTCGGGACAGTAGGATCTCTGGAAACACCATATATTTT
TRBV7-2	TRBD2	many	TRBJ2-3	CASSLRLAGGGDTQYF	TGTGCCAGCAGCTTACGCCTTGCGGGAGGCGGGGATACGCAGTATTTT
TRBV20-1	NA	many	TRBJ2-7	CSAVRDTYEQYF	TGCAGTGCTGTCCGGGACACTTACGAGCAGTACTTC
TRBV7-9	NA	few	TRBJ1-6	CASTAVQWGSPLHF	TGTGCCAGCACGGCTGTACAGTGGGGTTCACCCCTCCACTTT
TRBV6-1	NA	many	TRBJ1-5	CASSAAGMGGNQPQHF	TGTGCCAGCAGCGCTGCGGGGATGGGGGGAAATCAGCCCCAGCATTTT
TRBV28	NA	many	TRBJ2-7	CASSPLPTGEQYF	TGTGCCAGCAGTCCCCTCCCCACCGGCGAGCAGTACTTC
TRBV6-2/TRBV6-3	TRBD2	NA	TRBJ2-2	CASSSIGLAGFPGELFF	TGTGCCAGCAGTTCAATTGGACTAGCGGGATTTCCCGGGGAGCTGTTTTTT
TRBV10-3	NA	few	TRBJ2-7	CATARGQYF	TGTGCCACCGCCCGGGGGCAGTACTTC
TRBV29-1	NA	few	TRBJ2-2	CSARDDGISTGELFF	TGCAGCGCACGGGACGACGGGATCTCGACCGGGGAGCTGTTTTTT
TRBV12-3/TRBV12-4	NA	many	TRBJ1-2	CASSRQGYGYTF	TGTGCCAGCAGTCGTCAGGGGTATGGCTACACCTTC
TRBV7-8	NA	many	TRBJ2-3	CASSPTSRSTDTQYF	TGTGCCAGCAGCCCCACCTCGCGGAGCACAGATACGCAGTATTTT
TRBV7-9	NA	few	TRBJ2-1	CASSLDPPLLNEQFF	TGTGCCAGCAGCTTAGACCCCCCCTTGCTCAATGAGCAGTTCTTC
TRBV29-1	NA	many	TRBJ2-3	CSVEGIAGLTDTQYF	TGCAGCGTTGAAGGTATTGCGGGACTCACAGATACGCAGTATTTT
TRBV20-1	TRBD2	once	TRBJ2-3	CSAKTSGRSDTQYF	TGCAGTGCTAAGACTAGCGGGAGGTCAGATACGCAGTATTTT
TRBV7-9	TRBD1	NA	TRBJ1-5	CASSLGTGVIQPQHF	TGTGCCAGCAGCTTGGGGACAGGGGTCATTCAGCCCCAGCATTTT
TRBV2	NA	many	TRBJ2-7	CASSERNEQYF	TGTGCCAGCAGTGAAAGGAACGAGCAGTACTTC
TRBV12-3/TRBV12-4	NA	many	TRBJ2-6	CASSLPPGANVLTF	TGTGCCAGCAGTTTACCGCCTGGGGCCAACGTCCTGACTTTC
TRBV5-1	NA	NA	TRBJ2-2	CASSFGGSATTGELFF	TGCGCCAGCAGCTTCGGAGGGAGCGCCACCACCGGGGAGCTGTTTTTT
TRBV6-2/TRBV6-3	NA	few	TRBJ1-2	CASSYLQRLTHYGYTF	TGTGCCAGCAGTTATCTACAGCGCCTTACCCATTATGGCTACACCTTC
TRBV18	NA	many	TRBJ1-2	CASSPFSGGYTF	TGTGCCAGCTCACCTTTTTCAGGCGGCTACACCTTC
TRBV2	NA	many	TRBJ1-1	CASISAGTEAFF	TGTGCCAGCATTTCAGCAGGTACTGAAGCTTTCTTT
TRBV10-3	NA	NA	TRBJ1-2	CAISEIQEIYGYTF	TGTGCCATCAGCGAAATACAGGAAATCTATGGCTACACCTTC
TRBV7-9	NA	few	TRBJ1-1	CASSLGVGSGTEAFF	TGTGCCAGCAGCTTAGGCGTAGGGTCTGGCACTGAAGCTTTCTTT
TRBV19	TRBD2	few	TRBJ2-5	CASSTGLAGEPETQYF	TGTGCCAGTAGTACGGGACTAGCGGGAGAACCCGAGACCCAGTACTTC
TRBV3-1	NA	NA	TRBJ2-2	CASSPPGHHNTGELFF	TGTGCCAGCAGCCCCCCGGGACACCATAACACCGGGGAGCTGTTTTTT
TRBV7-9	NA	few	TRBJ1-4	CASSFPSGQGEKLFF	TGTGCCAGCAGCTTCCCCTCGGGACAAGGTGAAAAACTGTTTTTT
TRBV29-1	TRBD2	NA	TRBJ2-3	CSVELAGSTDTQYF	TGCAGCGTTGAACTAGCGGGAAGTACAGATACGCAGTATTTT
TRBV19	NA	NA	TRBJ2-6	CASRGLDYSGANVLTF	TGTGCCAGTAGAGGCCTGGATTACTCTGGGGCCAACGTCCTGACTTTC